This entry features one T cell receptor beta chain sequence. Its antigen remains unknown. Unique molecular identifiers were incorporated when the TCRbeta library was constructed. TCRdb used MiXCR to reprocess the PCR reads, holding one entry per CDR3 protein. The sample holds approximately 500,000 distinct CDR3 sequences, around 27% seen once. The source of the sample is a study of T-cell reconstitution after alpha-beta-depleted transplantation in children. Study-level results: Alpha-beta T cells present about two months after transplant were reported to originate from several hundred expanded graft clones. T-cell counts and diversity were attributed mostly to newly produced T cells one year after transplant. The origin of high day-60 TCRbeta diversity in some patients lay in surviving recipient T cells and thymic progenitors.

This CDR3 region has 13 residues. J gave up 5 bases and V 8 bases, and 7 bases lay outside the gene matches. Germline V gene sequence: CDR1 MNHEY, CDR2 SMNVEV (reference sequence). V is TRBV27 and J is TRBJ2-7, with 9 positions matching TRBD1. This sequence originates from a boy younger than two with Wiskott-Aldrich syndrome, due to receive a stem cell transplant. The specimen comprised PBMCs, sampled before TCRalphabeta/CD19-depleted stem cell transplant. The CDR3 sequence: CASGYRGLNEQYF. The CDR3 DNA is TGTGCCAGCGGATACAGGGGGCTCAACGAGCAGTACTTC.